The sequence of this T cell receptor beta chain was determined in a study of T cells after yellow fever vaccination. Findings of the study overall: Just a small share of clonotypes turned up in the CD4 compartment as well as the CD8 compartment.

The table lists this clonotype with many counts. Its specificity is unknown. Germline CDR1 reads MDHEN; CDR2 reads SYDVKM. The CDR3 has 14 amino acids. V was cut by 4 bases and J by 6 bases, with 12 bases left in between. One entry per CDR3 protein results from TCRdb running MiXCR on the 5' RACE reads. The sample has 200,000 to 300,000 distinct CDR3 sequences; over 10% are singletons. The material was CD4+ T cells sorted from PBMCs, obtained 45 days after the yellow fever booster vaccination. The rearrangement links TRBV28 to TRBJ2-2; possibly TRBD1 for D (6 bases). This receptor was taken from a man aged 25-45 years who received the YFV17D yellow fever vaccine. CDR3 bases: TGTGCCAGCAGTTCCGGACAGTTGCCCGGGGAGCTGTTTTTT. This encodes CASSSGQLPGELFF.